These 23 T cell receptor beta chains originate from one sample sequenced in a study of identical twins. A single record per CDR3 protein comes from TCRdb applying MiXCR to the 5' RACE reads. In the table there are fewer than 900,000 distinct CDR3 sequences, approximately 22% of which are singletons. A further study also used this sample, focusing on T cells expressing NK-cell markers.

The specimen sequenced was PBMCs. These TCRs come from a woman aged 18-29 years in good health.

The gene calls are TRBV29-1 and TRBJ2-3, with D possibly being TRBD2 (5 bases). Germline CDR1 reads SQVTM; CDR2 reads ANQGSEA. Deletions cut 6 bases from V and 5 bases from J, with 9 bases between. CDR3 length: 11 amino acids. DNA for the CDR3: TGCAGCGTGGACTTGGGAGATACGCAGTATTTT. Its protein product is CSVDLGDTQYF.

This clonotype was detected only a few times. The rearrangement joins TRBV20-1 to TRBJ2-2; 13 bases line up with TRBD2. The CDR3 covers 15 residues. J gave up 5 bases and V 6 bases, and 6 bases lay outside the gene matches. CDR1 and CDR2 from the germline V gene are DFQATT and SNEGSKA (reference sequence). The CDR3 region is CSATTSGRGTGELFF. In nucleotides, the CDR3 is TGCAGTGCAACAACTAGCGGGAGGGGTACCGGGGAGCTGTTTTTT.

This rearrangement joins TRBV7-6 to TRBJ2-2; 10 nucleotides align to TRBD2. There are 16 residues in the CDR3. Germline-derived CDR1 and CDR2 are SGHVS and FNYEAQ. V lost 5 bases, J lost 3 bases, and 6 bases stayed unmatched. CDR3 in DNA: TGTGCCAGCAGCGACCGGACTAGCGGAGACACCGGGGAGCTGTTTTTT. Its translation: CASSDRTSGDTGELFF.

This clonotype was found many times. The rearrangement links TRBV20-1 to TRBJ1-2; D remains ambiguous. V was clipped by 1 base and J by 5 bases, with 14 bases between them. The germline CDR1 and CDR2 sequences are DFQATT and SNEGSKA (reference sequence). The CDR3 length is 14 residues. In nucleotides, the CDR3 is TGCAGTGCTAGAGTTCAACCCGAGCTTTATGGCTACACCTTC. Translating gives CSARVQPELYGYTF.

This clonotype came up a few times. This chain joins TRBV3-1 and TRBJ1-1, with a weak D call TRBD1 (5 bases). V lost 1 base and J 5 bases, leaving 8 bases between the germline ends. This CDR3 is built from 13 residues. Germline V CDR1 and CDR2: LGHDT, YNNKEL (reference sequence). The CDR3 loop reads CASSQGGTTEAFF. CDR3 DNA: TGTGCCAGCAGCCAAGGGGGGACGACTGAAGCTTTCTTT.

The V call is TRBV9, the J call TRBJ2-7, with D possibly matching TRBD2 (5 bases). The V gene's germline CDR1 is SGDLS and CDR2 YYNGEE. This CDR3 region has 13 residues. The V gene lost 5 bases and the J gene lost 6 bases, with 15 bases spanning the gap. The DNA for the CDR3 is TGTGCCAGCAGTCCTACCTGGGCGGGCGAGCAGTACTTC. Its translation is CASSPTWAGEQYF.

V and J are TRBV20-1 and TRBJ2-3; no definite D call. The V end lost 3 bases, the J end lost 0 bases, and 13 bases lay between the germline ends. Germline V gives CDR1 DFQATT, CDR2 SNEGSKA (reference sequence). The CDR3 runs to 15 residues. The CDR3 sequence is CSASGSTQSTDTQYF. CDR3 DNA: TGCAGTGCTAGCGGGTCGACCCAAAGCACAGATACGCAGTATTTT.

This clonotype was seen a handful of times. The chain is built from TRBV20-1 and TRBJ2-7, with a weak D call TRBD2 (5 bases). Germline CDR1 DFQATT, CDR2 SNEGSKA (reference sequence). Trimming removed 5 bases at V and 0 bases at J, with 8 bases between. This CDR3 has 12 amino acids. CDR3: CSADGLSYEQYF. DNA of the CDR3: TGCAGTGCTGACGGACTCTCCTACGAGCAGTACTTC.

This clonotype was detected a few times. This sequence joins TRBV5-1 and TRBJ2-6, with D uncertain. The length of the CDR3 is 14 residues. The ends were cut back, 2 bases at V and 0 bases at J, with 3 bases in the middle. CDR1 and CDR2 (germline): SGHRS, YFSETQ. CDR3 DNA sequence: TGCGCCAGCAGCTTCAACTCTGGGGCCAACGTCCTGACTTTC. It translates to CASSFNSGANVLTF.

In nucleotides, the CDR3 is TGTGCCAGCAGCCAACTAGCGGGGGACGACAAAAACATTCAGTACTTC. Its protein is CASSQLAGDDKNIQYF. The rearrangement uses TRBV4-2 and TRBJ2-4; 10 positions match TRBD2. Per the germline V gene, CDR1 is LGHNA and CDR2 is YNFKEQ. The CDR3 has 16 amino acids. V dropped 2 bases and J dropped 3; count of bases not matched to a gene: 4.

This clonotype has only one observation. This chain links TRBV5-5 with TRBJ2-7; 7 bases align to TRBD1. This CDR3 comprises 16 residues. V trimming: 0 bases; J trimming: 4 bases; junction bases outside the gene matches: 10. Germline CDR1 reads SGHKS; CDR2 reads YYEKEE (reference sequence). The CDR3 coding sequence is TGTGCCAGCAGCTTGGGTGGACAGGCGGGTTTTTACGAGCAGTACTTC. Translating it yields CASSLGGQAGFYEQYF.

This rearrangement joins TRBV15 to TRBJ2-3; no clear D. Trimming pared 0 bases from V and 4 bases from J, leaving 8 bases between. This CDR3 has 14 residues. Germline-derived CDR1 and CDR2 are LNHNV and YYDKDF (reference sequence). CDR3: CATSREVVPDTQYF. CDR3 DNA: TGTGCCACCAGCAGAGAGGTGGTACCAGATACGCAGTATTTT.

This clonotype was detected only a few times. A junction end diverges from the germline sequence, so it may reflect a read error. The gene calls are TRBV4-3 and TRBJ2-3; 8 bases are shared with TRBD1. Per germline, CDR1 LGHNA and CDR2 YSLEER. CDR3 length equals 14 residues. The CDR3 DNA follows: TGCGCCAGCAGCCAAGAAGAGGGCAGGGGGCCAACCCATTTT. Amino acids: CASSQEEGRGPTHF.

This clonotype was detected ten times or more. J is TRBJ2-5 and V is TRBV5-6; D is undetermined. The germline gives CDR1 SGHDT, CDR2 YYEEEE. Trimming took 0 bases from V and 6 from J, leaving 6 bases between them. This CDR3 has 12 residues. The CDR3 protein is CASSLAAKTQYF. The DNA for the CDR3 is TGTGCCAGCAGCTTGGCCGCGAAGACCCAGTACTTC.

This clonotype was observed at least ten times. V usage is TRBV11-2 and J usage is TRBJ1-1; D not resolved. Trimming cost V 5 bases and J 5 bases, with 12 bases left between them. This CDR3 is built from 13 residues. The germline CDR1 and CDR2 sequences are SGHAT and FQNNGV. In nucleotides, the CDR3 is TGTGCCAGCAGCCTGATAGGACGAACTGAAGCTTTCTTT. Translated, it gives CASSLIGRTEAFF.

This clonotype was observed at least ten times. The chain employs TRBV9 and TRBJ1-3; 9 bases agree with TRBD1. The CDR3 spans 15 residues. Germline trimming cut 2 bases from V and 5 bases from J; bases unmatched to any gene: 5. Germline loops: CDR1 SGDLS, CDR2 YYNGEE. The CDR3, as DNA: TGTGCCAGCAGCGTCGGAGGGACAGGGCGAAACACCATATATTTT. It specifies CASSVGGTGRNTIYF.

The J gene is TRBJ2-3, the V gene TRBV12-3 or TRBV12-4, with a possible D match to TRBD2 (5 bases). There are 11 residues in the CDR3. V was cut by 8 bases and J by 7 bases, with 10 bases left in between. CDR3 bases: TGTGCCAGCCATCGGGGTTATACGCAGTATTTT. Translating gives CASHRGYTQYF.

This clonotype was picked up a small number of times. In DNA form, the CDR3 reads TGTGCCAGCAATACAGGGGGGATCTCTGGGGCCAACGTCCTGACTTTC. Translated, it gives CASNTGGISGANVLTF. The chain employs TRBV12-3 or TRBV12-4 and TRBJ2-6; 8 nucleotides align to TRBD1. V lost 7 bases and J lost 0; bases outside the gene matches: 5. This CDR3 region has 16 residues.

This clonotype was seen a few times. The rearrangement links TRBV20-1 to TRBJ2-1, with 9 bases matching TRBD2. Germline-derived CDR1 and CDR2 are DFQATT and SNEGSKA (reference sequence). The CDR3 spans 14 residues. V was pared by 1 base and J by 5 bases, with 3 bases of the junction left unmatched. The CDR3, as DNA: TGCAGTGCTAGAGGCTCTAGCGGGGACAATGAGCAGTTCTTC. Translating gives CSARGSSGDNEQFF.

This clonotype was counted a few times. The chain joins TRBV7-9 to TRBJ1-2; D perhaps matches TRBD1 (5 bases). In germline, CDR1 is SEHNR, CDR2 FQNEAQ (reference sequence). There are 13 residues in the CDR3. Trimming stripped 7 bases from V and 4 bases from J, with 13 bases between. CDR3 bases: TGTGCCAGCACCATAGGGGAATTCTATGGCTACACCTTC. Translation: CASTIGEFYGYTF.

This clonotype has just a few counts. At one of its ends the junction is not consistent with the germline gene, which may arise from a read error. V gene TRBV20-1 combines with J gene TRBJ2-4; perhaps TRBD2 as D (5 bases). Germline values: CDR1 DFQATT, CDR2 SNEGSKA (reference sequence). The CDR3 is 12 amino acids. CDR3 in DNA: TGCAGTGCCAGAGCTCCGGCGGGCATTCAGTACTTC. Translated, it gives CSARAPAGIQYF.

This clonotype was seen at least ten times. The chain links TRBV29-1 to TRBJ1-1; 7 bases map to TRBD1. Germline-derived CDR1 and CDR2 are SQVTM and ANQGSEA. Losses at the gene ends were 1 base for V and 5 bases for J; bases not matched to a gene: 4. The CDR3 is 13 amino acids. The CDR3 DNA is TGCAGCGTTGAAGCCCCAGGGGGAACTGAAGCTTTCTTT. Protein: CSVEAPGGTEAFF. Full variable domain (rest looked up from reference TRBV29-1 and TRBJ1-1): SAVISQKPSRDICQRGTSLTIQCQVDSQVTMMFWYRQQPGQSLTLIATANQGSEATYESGFVIDKFPISRPNLTFSTLTVSNMSPEDSSIYLCSVEAPGGTEAFFGQGTRLTVV.

This clonotype turned up a few times. The chain couples TRBV2 to TRBJ1-1; D ambiguous. Trimming cost V 7 bases and J 5 bases, with 11 bases left between them. This CDR3 region has 12 residues. Germline lookup yields CDR1 SNHLY and CDR2 FYNNEI. The CDR3 DNA reads as TGTGCCAGCATGGTCGGGGAGACTGAAGCTTTCTTT. It yields the protein CASMVGETEAFF.